A single sample gave rise to the 15 T cell receptor beta chains below, sequenced in a study of T cells in Graves' hyperthyroidism and ophthalmopathy. Amplified regions were TCR beta CDR3 sequences from RNA transcripts. TCR CDR3 underwent first-round RT-PCR with the HTBI primer set. TCRdb called the multiplex PCR reads again in MiXCR, with one record for every CDR3 protein. The sample lists hundreds of thousands of distinct CDR3 sequences; more than 14% were seen once. Sequencing used blood. These receptors were taken from a woman aged 45-59 years with Graves' ophthalmopathy.

This chain links TRBV27 with TRBJ2-1; TRBD1 matches 11 bases. Germline CDR1 and CDR2: MNHEY and SMNVEV (reference sequence). There are 20 residues in the CDR3. V lost 3 bases to trimming and J lost 9 bases; unmatched junction nucleotides: 22. CDR3 bases: TGTGCCAGCAGTTTTTCCCGGACAGGGGGCCTGACCCACCCCTCAAGTGAGCAGTTCTTC. Translated, it gives CASSFSRTGGLTHPSSEQFF.

This clonotype was seen ten or more times. The chain is built from TRBV7-2 and TRBJ1-2, with D perhaps TRBD1 (6 bases). V was cut by 2 bases and J by 8 bases, with 18 bases left in between. CDR1 and CDR2 from the germline V gene are SGHTA and FQGNSA. The CDR3 contains 15 residues. The DNA for the CDR3 is TGTGCCAGCAGCTTAACAGTGGCAGGGGTGGGCGGCTACACCTTC. Its translation: CASSLTVAGVGGYTF.

This clonotype showed up many times. V gene TRBV20-1 combines with J gene TRBJ2-7; TRBD2 matches 9 bases. This CDR3 contains 12 residues. V trimming: 3 bases; J trimming: 5 bases; junction bases outside the gene matches: 2. The V gene's germline CDR1 is DFQATT and CDR2 SNEGSKA (reference sequence). The CDR3 nucleotides are TGCAGTGCTAGGGCGGGAGGGGACGAGCAGTACTTC. This gives the protein CSARAGGDEQYF.

This clonotype showed up many times. This chain links TRBV6-1 with TRBJ2-3, with 12 bases fitting TRBD2. The germline gives CDR1 MNHNS, CDR2 SASEGT. V lost 1 base and J lost 2; bases outside the gene matches: 4. CDR3 length: 17 amino acids. CDR3 sequence (DNA): TGTGCCAGCAGTGAAGACGGACTAGCGGGAAACACAGATACGCAGTATTTT. Its protein is CASSEDGLAGNTDTQYF.

This clonotype was seen many times. The junction and the germline gene differ at one end; a read error may be behind it. The V call is TRBV24-1, the J call TRBJ2-5; D is perhaps TRBD2 (5 bases). Germline CDR1 reads KGHDR; CDR2 reads SFDVKD. This CDR3 is 13 amino acids long. The CDR3 loop is CATGEGSQETQYF. The CDR3 bases are TGTGCCACCGGTGAGGGCAGCCAAGAGACCCAGTACTTC.

On this clonotype: A read error may explain this, as a much larger clone is one base away. The chain uses TRBV28 and TRBJ2-1; weak D call: TRBD1 (6 bases). From germline, CDR1 is MDHEN and CDR2 SYDVKM. This CDR3 has 16 residues. V lost 5 bases to trimming and J lost 0 bases, with 14 bases between them. The CDR3 loop reads CASSDYRASSYNEQFF. The CDR3 region has the DNA TGTGCCAGCAGTGATTACAGGGCGAGCTCCTACAATGAGCAGTTCTTC.

This clonotype has at least ten counts. The DNA for the CDR3 is TGTGCCAGCAGCGTAGAATGGGGGGCGCAAGGCTACACCTTC. Amino acids: CASSVEWGAQGYTF. The chain links TRBV9 to TRBJ1-2, with D perhaps matching TRBD1 (6 bases). V was pared by 0 bases and J by 8 bases, with 14 bases between. The CDR3 has 14 amino acids. Germline CDR1 SGDLS, CDR2 YYNGEE. The entire variable domain, with the rest obtained from reference TRBV9 and TRBJ1-2, is as follows: DSGVTQTPKHLITATGQRVTLRCSPRSGDLSVYWYQQSLDQGLQFLIQYYNGEERAKGNILERFSAQQFPDLHSELNLSSLELGDSALYFCASSVEWGAQGYTFGSGTRLTVV.

This clonotype was seen many times. The chain has TRBV9 and TRBJ2-1; D gene unclear. CDR1 and CDR2 (germline): SGDLS, YYNGEE. The V end was cut by 0 bases, the J end by 6 bases, with 7 bases between. The CDR3 is 13 amino acids. The CDR3 reads CASSVGSSNEQFF. CDR3 DNA sequence: TGTGCCAGCAGCGTAGGGAGTTCCAATGAGCAGTTCTTC.

This clonotype was seen repeatedly, ten times or more. The rearrangement joins TRBV2 to TRBJ1-2, with a possible D match to TRBD1 (6 bases). CDR1 is SNHLY and CDR2 is FYNNEI in the germline V gene. V was cut by 5 bases and J by 8 bases, with 15 bases left in between. The CDR3 extends over 13 amino acids. The CDR3 is CASSFDRLLGYTF. CDR3 DNA: TGTGCCAGCAGTTTCGACAGGTTACTAGGCTACACCTTC.

This clonotype came up once. The genes are TRBV2 and TRBJ2-1; D possibly corresponds to TRBD1 (6 bases). V was cut by 10 bases and J by 7 bases, with 17 bases left in between. The CDR3 has 13 residues. Germline-derived CDR1 and CDR2 are SNHLY and FYNNEI. This CDR3 reads CATSWGPANEQFF. In DNA, the CDR3 is TGTGCCACCTCTTGGGGGCCGGCAAATGAGCAGTTCTTC.

This clonotype was found a few times. V usage is TRBV28 and J usage is TRBJ2-1; the D gene is possibly TRBD2 (7 bases). CDR1 is MDHEN and CDR2 is SYDVKM in the germline V gene. CDR3 length equals 13 residues. Trimming left V 5 bases short and J 10 bases short, with 15 bases between. The CDR3 sequence is CASSGGGGGEQFF. CDR3 nucleotides: TGTGCCAGCAGTGGGGGGGGGGGCGGCGAGCAGTTCTTC.

There are many counts of this clonotype. The chain uses TRBV28 and TRBJ1-2; D remains unclear. V lost 8 bases to trimming and J lost 4 bases, with 17 bases between them. The CDR3 length is 14 residues. Germline V gene lookup returns CDR1 MDHEN and CDR2 SYDVKM. CDR3 loop: CASLGTSYLYGYTF. CDR3 DNA: TGTGCCAGCTTAGGCACTTCGTACCTCTATGGCTACACCTTC.

As concerns this clonotype: This sequence may be a read error, since a much larger clone differs from it by one base. V is TRBV7-9 and J is TRBJ2-7; no definite D call. Germline V CDR1 and CDR2: SEHNR, FQNEAQ (reference sequence). This CDR3 spans 13 amino acids. CDR3 amino acids: CASRLGISDEQYF. CDR3 nucleotides: TGTGCCAGCAGATTAGGGATTTCCGACGAGCAGTACTTC.

V and J are TRBV11-3 and TRBJ2-5, with 11 bases that match TRBD2. V shed 5 bases and J 13 bases; nucleotides not matched to a gene: 12. The CDR3 is made up of 14 amino acids. The germline V gene encodes CDR1 SGHNT and CDR2 YENEEA. The CDR3 DNA sequence: TGTGCCAGCAGCCCACGGACTAGCGGGTCTGTCGTGTACTTC. Its protein product is CASSPRTSGSVVYF.

The chain employs TRBV6-1 and TRBJ2-3, with 7 nucleotides matching TRBD2. J was trimmed by 3 bases and V by 8 bases; bases with no gene match: 5. Germline V CDR1 and CDR2: MNHNS, SASEGT. The CDR3 contains 13 residues. This chain's CDR3 is CASGAGVTDTQYF. DNA for the CDR3: TGTGCCAGCGGGGCGGGAGTAACAGATACGCAGTATTTT.